The 30 T cell receptor beta chains reported below all come from one sample, sequenced in a study of T cells in Graves' hyperthyroidism and ophthalmopathy. Amplification yielded TCR beta CDR3 regions, with RNA transcripts as the source. Primed by the HTBI set, a first-round RT-PCR was run on the TCR CDR3. From the multiplex PCR reads, TCRdb called clonotypes with MiXCR, one entry per CDR3 protein. The sample has some 300,000 distinct CDR3 sequences; approximately 13% are singletons. The sequenced sample was blood. These receptors were collected from a woman aged 40-49 years with Graves' hyperthyroidism.

This chain connects TRBV6-1 to TRBJ2-5; the match to TRBD2 covers 9 bases. V lost 4 bases, J lost 5 bases, and 11 bases stayed unmatched. The CDR3 contains 16 residues. The germline gives CDR1 MNHNS, CDR2 SASEGT. The CDR3, as DNA: TGTGCCAGCAGTGGGCCACTAGCGGGCAGCAGGGAGACCCAGTACTTC. Its protein product is CASSGPLAGSRETQYF.

The J gene is TRBJ1-1, the V gene TRBV12-5, with unresolved D. This CDR3 spans 13 amino acids. V was cut by 6 bases and J by 11 bases, with 19 bases left in between. Germline-derived CDR1 and CDR2 are LGHNT and FRNRAP. Here the CDR3 DNA reads TGTGCTAGTGGCCCGAGTCTGGGTACAACGGCTTTCTTT. Encoded protein: CASGPSLGTTAFF.

J is TRBJ2-7 and V is TRBV4-1; 9 bases are shared with TRBD2. Looked up from germline, CDR1 is MGHRA and CDR2 is YSYEKL. The CDR3 is 15 amino acids. With V trimmed by 0 bases and J by 4 bases, 4 bases remained unmatched. The CDR3 reads CASSQDPSGRYEQYF. The CDR3 DNA reads as TGCGCCAGCAGCCAAGACCCGAGCGGGAGGTACGAGCAGTACTTC.

This clonotype was observed many times. The V gene is TRBV7-9, the J gene TRBJ1-1, with unresolved D. Looked up from germline, CDR1 is SEHNR and CDR2 is FQNEAQ (reference sequence). Trimming cost V 1 base and J 6 bases, with 9 bases left between them. The CDR3 consists of 13 residues. In nucleotides, the CDR3 is TGTGCCAGCAGCTTAGAGACCTCCGCTGAAGCTTTCTTT. It yields the protein CASSLETSAEAFF.

J is TRBJ1-2 and V is TRBV5-8; TRBD1 aligns across 9 bases. CDR1 is SGHTS and CDR2 is YDEGEE in the germline V gene. V dropped 4 bases and J dropped 8; count of bases not matched to a gene: 6. This CDR3 contains 13 residues. In DNA form, the CDR3 reads TGTGCCAGCAGCGGCCGGGACAGGGTCGGCTACACCTTC. It is translated as CASSGRDRVGYTF.

This clonotype appeared a few times. This could be a read error, since a much larger clone is one nucleotide away. The V and J genes are TRBV6-1 and TRBJ1-5; 10 positions agree with TRBD1. The trim removed 7 bases at V and 4 bases at J, leaving 7 bases unmatched. Looked up from germline, CDR1 is MNHNS and CDR2 is SASEGT. The CDR3 runs 15 residues. CDR3 sequence reads: CASTLGTGENQPQHF. CDR3 DNA sequence: TGTGCCAGCACGCTCGGGACAGGGGAAAATCAGCCCCAGCATTTT.

The chain combines TRBV6-2 or TRBV6-3 with TRBJ2-4; 7 bases align to TRBD1. CDR1 and CDR2 from the germline V gene are MNHEY and SVGEGT. This CDR3 comprises 15 residues. With V trimmed by 5 bases and J by 1 base, 5 bases remained unmatched. As DNA, the CDR3 is TGTGCCAGCAGTCAACAGACAGGGGCCAAAAACATTCAGTACTTC. This sequence encodes CASSQQTGAKNIQYF.

This clonotype was found a few times. This chain uses TRBV7-2 with TRBJ2-1; the D is unclear. CDR3 length: 14 amino acids. Per the germline V gene, CDR1 is SGHTA and CDR2 is FQGNSA. The ends were cut back, 3 bases at V and 9 bases at J, with 15 bases in the middle. This CDR3 reads CASSLGWLGGEQFF. The CDR3 region has the DNA TGTGCCAGCAGCTTGGGGTGGTTAGGTGGTGAGCAGTTCTTC.

This clonotype was found a few times. The genes are TRBV2 and TRBJ2-1, with D uncertain. This CDR3 contains 13 residues. Germline V CDR1 and CDR2: SNHLY, FYNNEI. The V gene lost 6 bases and the J gene lost 8 bases, with 14 bases spanning the gap. The CDR3 DNA is TGTGCCAGCAGCCACTACGAACGCGATGAGCAGTTCTTC. As protein: CASSHYERDEQFF.

V gene TRBV4-1 combines with J gene TRBJ1-5; no clear D. This CDR3 is built from 15 residues. Germline values: CDR1 MGHRA, CDR2 YSYEKL. Trimming took off 0 bases at V and 0 bases at J, with 6 bases between the two ends. DNA for the CDR3: TGCGCCAGCAGCCAAGAAGTGTATAGCAATCAGCCCCAGCATTTT. It translates to CASSQEVYSNQPQHF.

The table lists this clonotype with many counts. V and J are TRBV7-2 and TRBJ1-1; D unclear. Trimming shortened V by 10 bases and J by 1 base, and 7 bases separated the two germline ends. CDR1 is SGHTA, CDR2 FQGNSA, per germline. This CDR3 region has 11 residues. This chain's CDR3 is CATQRNTEAFF. The CDR3 region has the DNA TGTGCCACCCAACGGAACACTGAAGCTTTCTTT.

This clonotype was detected many times. The chain has TRBV20-1 and TRBJ2-1, with D hard to call. Deletions cut 4 bases from V and 15 bases from J, with 22 bases between. Germline values: CDR1 DFQATT, CDR2 SNEGSKA (reference sequence). The CDR3 consists of 13 residues. The CDR3 sequence is CSATVPGSSAPFF. CDR3 DNA: TGCAGTGCTACGGTACCCGGGTCCTCTGCCCCGTTCTTC.

This clonotype appeared many times. The rearrangement links TRBV20-1 to TRBJ1-5; D gene unclear. Between the trimmed V and J ends, which lost 0 bases and 11 bases, there was a span of 20 bases. Looked up from germline, CDR1 is DFQATT and CDR2 is SNEGSKA (reference sequence). This CDR3 is built from 15 residues. CDR3 amino acids: CSARERLGISPTQHF. The CDR3, as DNA: TGCAGTGCTAGAGAAAGGTTGGGTATCTCTCCGACCCAGCATTTT.

The gene calls are TRBV5-1 and TRBJ1-1, with 8 positions matching TRBD1. CDR1 is SGHRS, CDR2 YFSETQ, per germline. V gave up 0 bases and J gave up 6 bases; unmatched junction bases: 1. This CDR3 has 13 amino acids. The DNA for the CDR3 is TGCGCCAGCAGCTTGGCAGGGGGCTCTGAAGCTTTCTTT. Protein product: CASSLAGGSEAFF.

This clonotype came up a few times. The J gene is TRBJ1-3, the V gene TRBV7-9, with D possibly matching TRBD1 (5 bases). The germline V and J ends were trimmed by 0 bases and 2 bases, with 14 bases remaining between them. CDR1 is SEHNR, CDR2 FQNEAQ, per germline (reference sequence). The CDR3 is 17 residues long. The CDR3 reads CASSLAYQGKAGNTIYF. The CDR3 DNA reads TGTGCCAGCAGCTTAGCGTATCAGGGCAAGGCTGGAAACACCATATATTTT.

This clonotype was seen repeatedly, ten times or more. The gene calls are TRBV27 and TRBJ2-5; D ambiguous. V was trimmed by 0 bases and J by 2 bases, leaving 10 bases between them. The CDR3 is made up of 15 amino acids. From germline, CDR1 is MNHEY and CDR2 SMNVEV (reference sequence). The CDR3 loop is CASSLSFNRQETQYF. For the CDR3, the DNA is TGTGCCAGCAGTTTATCGTTTAACAGACAAGAGACCCAGTACTTC.

This clonotype occurred a few times. The V call is TRBV19, the J call TRBJ2-3; D uncertain. This CDR3 has 13 residues. V was trimmed by 3 bases and J by 1 base, leaving 5 bases between them. Per germline, CDR1 LNHDA and CDR2 SQIVND (reference sequence). CDR3 bases: TGTGCCAGTAGTATGATTCGCACAGATACGCAGTATTTT. Encoded protein: CASSMIRTDTQYF.

Regarding this clonotype: One end of the junction varies from germline; a read error may be responsible. The chain employs TRBV2 and TRBJ2-6; maybe TRBD1 (5 bases). The germline V gene has CDR1 SNHLY and CDR2 FYNNEI. This CDR3 region has 15 residues. The CDR3 bases are TGTGCCAGCAGTGGCCAGGCGACTGGGGCCAACGCCCTGACTTTC. Its protein is CASSGQATGANALTF. The full variable domain, in which reference TRBV2 and TRBJ2-6 provide the parts outside the CDR3, is EPEVTQTPSHQVTQMGQEVILRCVPISNHLYFYWYRQILGQKVEFLVSFYNNEISEKSEIFDDQFSVERPDGSNFTLKIRSTKLEDSAMYFCASSGQATGANALTFGAGSRLTVL.

This clonotype turned up a few times. J is TRBJ1-1 and V is TRBV9; D gene ambiguous. There are 14 residues in the CDR3. Germline CDR1 and CDR2: SGDLS and YYNGEE. The V gene lost 6 bases and the J gene lost 0 bases, with 12 bases spanning the gap. As DNA, the CDR3 is TGTGCCAGCACCCGGGGTACTATGAACACTGAAGCTTTCTTT. Amino acid sequence: CASTRGTMNTEAFF.

This sequence joins TRBV6-1 and TRBJ1-6, with TRBD1 identical over 9 bases. J was trimmed by 9 bases and V by 5 bases; bases with no gene match: 8. The CDR3 is 15 amino acids. Germline V CDR1 and CDR2: MNHNS, SASEGT. CDR3 sequence reads: CASSPPGQGSSPLHF. The CDR3 DNA sequence: TGTGCCAGCAGTCCCCCGGGACAGGGTAGTTCACCCCTCCACTTT.

There are many counts of this clonotype. This chain links TRBV20-1 with TRBJ2-1, with TRBD2 matching over 7 bases. The germline gives CDR1 DFQATT, CDR2 SNEGSKA (reference sequence). This CDR3 has 13 amino acids. The trim removed 3 bases at V and 5 bases at J, leaving 4 bases unmatched. The CDR3 region has the DNA TGCAGTGCTAGGCGGGAGATGGACAATGAGCAGTTCTTC. Translating gives CSARREMDNEQFF.

This clonotype occurred a few times. The chain joins TRBV25-1 to TRBJ1-1; D ambiguous. V lost 3 bases to trimming and J lost 0 bases, with 14 bases between them. The germline CDR1 and CDR2 sequences are MGHDK and SYGVNS. This CDR3 is built from 16 residues. Written as DNA, the CDR3 is TGTGCCAGCAGTGAGGGGAGGGCATTGGTGAACACTGAAGCTTTCTTT. Translated, it gives CASSEGRALVNTEAFF.

Ten or more counts support this clonotype. This chain connects TRBV6-1 to TRBJ1-2; maybe TRBD1 (6 bases). From germline, CDR1 is MNHNS and CDR2 SASEGT. Trimming left V 5 bases short and J 4 bases short, with 8 bases between. There are 12 residues in the CDR3. CDR3 bases: TGTGCCAGCAGTAGGACAGCCTATGGCTACACCTTC. This translates into CASSRTAYGYTF.

This clonotype occurred a few times. This rearrangement joins TRBV13 to TRBJ2-3; unclear D gene. The CDR3 spans 15 residues. Trimming shortened V by 2 bases and J by 2 bases, and 11 bases separated the two germline ends. Germline V gene lookup returns CDR1 PRHDT and CDR2 FYEKMQ (reference sequence). DNA for the CDR3: TGTGCCAGCAGCTTAAACCTGGCGGACACAGATACGCAGTATTTT. Translating it yields CASSLNLADTDTQYF.

Ten or more counts support this clonotype. The chain combines TRBV20-1 with TRBJ1-5; D is possibly TRBD1 (6 bases). The CDR3 spans 15 residues. In germline, CDR1 is DFQATT, CDR2 SNEGSKA (reference sequence). V lost 6 bases and J lost 6, with 21 bases in between. CDR3 coding DNA: TGCAGTGCCAACGAGGAGGGACAAGCGGGTCAGCCCCAGCATTTT. Translation: CSANEEGQAGQPQHF.

This clonotype was seen ten or more times. This chain links TRBV20-1 with TRBJ1-5; D is unresolved. The V end was cut by 6 bases, the J end by 5 bases, with 14 bases between. Germline CDR1 reads DFQATT; CDR2 reads SNEGSKA (reference sequence). CDR3 length equals 13 residues. The CDR3 DNA is TGCAGTGCCCGTGGAGGGAGAGATCAGCCCCAGCATTTT. Translating it yields CSARGGRDQPQHF.

This clonotype was counted ten times or more. The rearrangement joins TRBV7-9 to TRBJ2-7; D not resolved. Deletions cut 3 bases from V and 0 bases from J, with 12 bases between. Germline V gene sequence: CDR1 SEHNR, CDR2 FQNEAQ (reference sequence). The CDR3 contains 15 residues. As DNA, the CDR3 is TGTGCCAGCAGCTTCGCAGGTTTTAGCTCCTACGAGCAGTACTTC. Amino acids: CASSFAGFSSYEQYF.

A few counts support this clonotype. The chain uses TRBV19 and TRBJ2-1; a weak D match, TRBD2 (5 bases). The CDR3 spans 14 residues. CDR1 is LNHDA and CDR2 is SQIVND in the germline V gene (reference sequence). The germline V and J ends were trimmed by 4 bases and 2 bases, with 9 bases remaining between them. The CDR3 loop reads CASSTALAYNEQFF. CDR3 DNA: TGTGCCAGTAGTACAGCACTAGCCTACAATGAGCAGTTCTTC.

This clonotype has ten or more counts. V usage is TRBV27 and J usage is TRBJ2-1; TRBD2 matches 8 bases. Germline-derived CDR1 and CDR2 are MNHEY and SMNVEV (reference sequence). The CDR3 sequence is 17 residues long. Trimming removed 4 bases from V and 0 bases from J; junction bases left unmatched: 8. CDR3 protein: CASSSTSAQSSYNEQFF. DNA of the CDR3: TGTGCCAGCAGTTCGACTAGCGCCCAGAGCTCCTACAATGAGCAGTTCTTC.

This clonotype was observed at least ten times. Written as DNA, the CDR3 is TGTGCCAGCAGAAGACTAGCGGGAGCGGGGTGGGTGAACACAGATACGCAGTATTTT. Residues: CASRRLAGAGWVNTDTQYF. The rearrangement uses TRBV28 and TRBJ2-3, with 12 nucleotides matching TRBD2. After removal of 6 bases from V and 2 bases from J, the junction contained 15 bases not matched to a gene. Per germline, CDR1 MDHEN and CDR2 SYDVKM. The CDR3 covers 19 residues.